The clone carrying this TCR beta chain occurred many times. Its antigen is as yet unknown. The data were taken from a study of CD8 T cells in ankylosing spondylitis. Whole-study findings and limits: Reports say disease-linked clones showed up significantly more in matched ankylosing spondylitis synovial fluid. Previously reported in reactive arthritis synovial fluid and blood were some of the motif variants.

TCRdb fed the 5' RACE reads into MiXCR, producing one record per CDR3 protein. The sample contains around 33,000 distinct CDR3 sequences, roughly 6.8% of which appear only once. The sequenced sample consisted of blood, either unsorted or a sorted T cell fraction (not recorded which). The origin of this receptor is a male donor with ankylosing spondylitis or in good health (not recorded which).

The CDR3, as DNA: TGCAGCGTTGAAAGGCCCCCCCGCAATGAGCAGTTCTTC. It translates to CSVERPPRNEQFF. V is TRBV29-1 and J is TRBJ2-1; no firm D call. Germline CDR1 and CDR2: SQVTM and ANQGSEA. The germline V and J ends were trimmed by 2 bases and 6 bases, with 11 bases remaining between them. The CDR3 is 13 amino acids.